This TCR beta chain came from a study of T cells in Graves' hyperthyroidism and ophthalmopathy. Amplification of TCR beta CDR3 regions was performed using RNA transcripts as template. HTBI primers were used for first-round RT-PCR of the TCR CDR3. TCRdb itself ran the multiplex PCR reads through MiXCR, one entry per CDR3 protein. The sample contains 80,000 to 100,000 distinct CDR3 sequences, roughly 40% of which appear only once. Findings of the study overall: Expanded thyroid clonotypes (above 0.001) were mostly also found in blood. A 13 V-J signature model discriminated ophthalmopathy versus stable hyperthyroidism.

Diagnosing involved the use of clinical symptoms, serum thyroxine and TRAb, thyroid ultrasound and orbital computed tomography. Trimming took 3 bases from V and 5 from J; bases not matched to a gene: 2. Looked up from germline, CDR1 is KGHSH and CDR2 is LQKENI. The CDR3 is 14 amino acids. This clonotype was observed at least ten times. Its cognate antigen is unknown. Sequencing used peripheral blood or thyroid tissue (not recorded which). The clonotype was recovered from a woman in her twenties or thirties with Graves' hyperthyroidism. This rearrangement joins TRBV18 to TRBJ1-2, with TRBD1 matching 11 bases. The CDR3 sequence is CASSPGQGAYGYTF. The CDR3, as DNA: TGTGCCAGCTCACCCGGACAGGGGGCATATGGCTACACCTTC.